The sequence of this T cell receptor beta chain was determined in a study of shared clonotypes between healthy human individuals. Clones were read by immunoSEQ multiplex PCR, and TCRdb kept only the in-frame ones, dropping some. The data show 2 million to 3 million clones, approximately 94% seen once. Trimming took 4 bases from V and 1 from J, leaving 10 bases between them. CDR1 is LGHNT, CDR2 FRNRAP, per germline. The CDR3 consists of 15 residues. On this clone: The antigen is not known.

Whole-study results and caveats: Estimated richness values were generally larger in naive subsets than in memory subsets.

Specimen: naive CD4+ T cells from PBMCs. The subset denotes: CD45RA+ positively selected. This clonotype originated in a man aged 18 to 29 in good health. Some clones in this sample may be carry-over from other donors' samples. The gene calls are TRBV12-5 and TRBJ2-2; D uncertain. The CDR3 region has the DNA TGTGCTAGTGGTTACACCGACTGGAACACCGGGGAGCTGTTTTTT. Translation gives CASGYTDWNTGELFF.